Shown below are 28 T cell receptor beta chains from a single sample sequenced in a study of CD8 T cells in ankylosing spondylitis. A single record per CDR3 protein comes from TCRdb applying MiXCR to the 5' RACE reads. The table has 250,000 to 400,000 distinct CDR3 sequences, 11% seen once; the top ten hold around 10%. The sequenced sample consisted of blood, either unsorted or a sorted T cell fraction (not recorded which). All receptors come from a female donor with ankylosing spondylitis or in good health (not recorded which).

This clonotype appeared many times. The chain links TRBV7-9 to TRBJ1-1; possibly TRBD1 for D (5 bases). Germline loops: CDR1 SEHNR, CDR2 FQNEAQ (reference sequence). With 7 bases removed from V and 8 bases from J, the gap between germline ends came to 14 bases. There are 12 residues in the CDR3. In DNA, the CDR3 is TGTGCCAGCAATCCGGGGGTCGGAGAAGCTTTCTTT. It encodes CASNPGVGEAFF.

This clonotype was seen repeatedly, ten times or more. This CDR3 is CASSGSGDPYNEQFF. CDR3 sequence (DNA): TGTGCCAGCAGTGGTAGCGGGGATCCCTACAATGAGCAGTTCTTC. The chain recombines TRBV12-3 or TRBV12-4 with TRBJ2-1; 8 bases map to TRBD2. This CDR3 has 15 residues. J lost 2 bases, V lost 5 bases, and 5 bases had no gene match.

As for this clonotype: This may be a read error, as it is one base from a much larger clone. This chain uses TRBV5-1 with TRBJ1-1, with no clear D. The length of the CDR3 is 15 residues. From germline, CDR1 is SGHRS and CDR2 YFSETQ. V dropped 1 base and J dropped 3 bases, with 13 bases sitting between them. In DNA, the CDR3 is TGCGCCAGCAGCTTGATGAGGCTTCGGGACACTGAAGCTTTCTTT. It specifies CASSLMRLRDTEAFF. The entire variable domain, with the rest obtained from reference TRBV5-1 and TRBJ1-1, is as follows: KAGVTQTPRYLIKTRGQQVTLSCSPISGHRSVSWYQQTPGQGLQFLFEYFSETQRNKGNFPGRFSGRQFSNSRSEMNVSTLELGDSALYLCASSLMRLRDTEAFFGQGTRLTVV.

Here the CDR3 DNA reads TGTGCCAGCAGTTTTTTACAAAGACCTTACAGGGGCCTCATGAACACTGAAGCTTTCTTT. This sequence encodes CASSFLQRPYRGLMNTEAFF. V gene TRBV27 combines with J gene TRBJ1-1, with 7 bases matching TRBD1. Per germline, CDR1 MNHEY and CDR2 SMNVEV (reference sequence). The V segment lost 3 bases and the J segment 0 bases; nucleotides outside the gene matches: 19. CDR3 size: 20 residues.

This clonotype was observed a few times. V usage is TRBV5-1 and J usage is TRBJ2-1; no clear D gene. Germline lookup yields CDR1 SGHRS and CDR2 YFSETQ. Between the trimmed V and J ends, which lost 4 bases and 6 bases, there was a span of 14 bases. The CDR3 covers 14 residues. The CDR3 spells CASSPAPGSNEQFF. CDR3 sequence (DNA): TGCGCCAGCAGCCCGGCTCCCGGCAGCAATGAGCAGTTCTTC.

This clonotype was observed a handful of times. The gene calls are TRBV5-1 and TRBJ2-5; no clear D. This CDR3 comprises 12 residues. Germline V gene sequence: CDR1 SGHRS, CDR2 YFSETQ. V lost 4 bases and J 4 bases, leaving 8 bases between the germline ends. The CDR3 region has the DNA TGCGCCAGCAGCGAACAGAGAGAGACCCAGTACTTC. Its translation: CASSEQRETQYF. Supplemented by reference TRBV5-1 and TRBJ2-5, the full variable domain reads KAGVTQTPRYLIKTRGQQVTLSCSPISGHRSVSWYQQTPGQGLQFLFEYFSETQRNKGNFPGRFSGRQFSNSRSEMNVSTLELGDSALYLCASSEQRETQYFGPGTRLLVL.

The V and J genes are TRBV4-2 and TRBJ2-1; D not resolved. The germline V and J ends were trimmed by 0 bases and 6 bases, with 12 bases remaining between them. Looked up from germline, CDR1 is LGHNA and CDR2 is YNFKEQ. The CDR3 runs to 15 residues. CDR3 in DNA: TGTGCCAGCAGCCAAGATTTTCTAGTTCGCAATGAGCAGTTCTTC. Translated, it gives CASSQDFLVRNEQFF.

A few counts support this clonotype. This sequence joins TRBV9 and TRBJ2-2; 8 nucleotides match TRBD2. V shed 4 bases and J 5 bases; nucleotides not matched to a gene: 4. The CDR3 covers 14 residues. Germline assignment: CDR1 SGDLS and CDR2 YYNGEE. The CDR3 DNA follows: TGTGCCAGCAGCCCCGGGGGGGCGACCGGGGAGCTGTTTTTT. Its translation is CASSPGGATGELFF.

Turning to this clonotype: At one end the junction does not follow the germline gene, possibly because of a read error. CDR3 DNA sequence: TGTGCCAGCAGCTCCTCAGGGGGCGCTGGCACCGGGAAGCTGTTTTTT. Translating gives CASSSSGGAGTGKLFF. The J gene is TRBJ2-2, the V gene TRBV5-5; TRBD1 matches at 8 bases. The CDR3 runs to 16 residues. Germline CDR1 and CDR2: SGHKS and YYEKEE (reference sequence). Full variable domain (missing parts from reference TRBV5-5 and TRBJ2-2): DAGVTQSPTHLIKTRGQQVTLRCSPISGHKSVSWYQQVLGQGPQFIFQYYEKEERGRGNFPDRFSARQFPNYSSELNVNALLLGDSALYLCASSSSGGAGTGKLFFGEGSRLTVL.

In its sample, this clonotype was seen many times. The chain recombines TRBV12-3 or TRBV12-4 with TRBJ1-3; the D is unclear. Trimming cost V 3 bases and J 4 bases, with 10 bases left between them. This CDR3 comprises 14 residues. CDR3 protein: CASSFTWVGNTIYF. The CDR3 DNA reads TGTGCCAGCAGTTTCACGTGGGTCGGAAACACCATATATTTT.

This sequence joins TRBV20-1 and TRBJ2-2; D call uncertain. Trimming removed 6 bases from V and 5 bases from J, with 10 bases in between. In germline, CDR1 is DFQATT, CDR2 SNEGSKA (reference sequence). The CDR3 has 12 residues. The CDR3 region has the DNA TGCAGTGCGAATGAGAATACCGGGGAGCTGTTTTTT. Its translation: CSANENTGELFF.

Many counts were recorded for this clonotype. In DNA, the CDR3 is TGTGCCAGCAGCTTATCCCGAGGTGATGAGCAGTTCTTC. Residues: CASSLSRGDEQFF. The V and J genes are TRBV7-2 and TRBJ2-1; D is undetermined. Germline lookup yields CDR1 SGHTA and CDR2 FQGNSA. The CDR3 has 13 amino acids. V lost 2 bases, J lost 8 bases, and 10 bases lay in between.

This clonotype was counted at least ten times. CDR3 sequence reads: CASSGGTYNTQYF. CDR3 DNA sequence: TGTGCCAGCAGCGGTGGGACTTACAATACGCAGTATTTT. The chain employs TRBV7-2 and TRBJ2-3; D possibly corresponds to TRBD2 (6 bases). Trimming pared 5 bases from V and 7 bases from J, leaving 13 bases between. The CDR3 is made up of 13 amino acids. Germline V gives CDR1 SGHTA, CDR2 FQGNSA.

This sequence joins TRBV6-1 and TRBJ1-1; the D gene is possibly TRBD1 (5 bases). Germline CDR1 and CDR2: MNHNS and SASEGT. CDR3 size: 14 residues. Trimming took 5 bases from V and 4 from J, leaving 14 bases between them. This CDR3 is CASSPQRGITEAFF. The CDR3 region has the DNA TGTGCCAGCAGTCCCCAAAGGGGTATCACTGAAGCTTTCTTT.

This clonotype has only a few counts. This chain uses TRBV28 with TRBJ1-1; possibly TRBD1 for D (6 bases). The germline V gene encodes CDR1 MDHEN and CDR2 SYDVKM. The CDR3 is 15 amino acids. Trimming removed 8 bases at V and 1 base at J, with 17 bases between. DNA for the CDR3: TGTGCCAGCGTCTTCAGGCAGGGGTCGAACACTGAAGCTTTCTTT. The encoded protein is CASVFRQGSNTEAFF.

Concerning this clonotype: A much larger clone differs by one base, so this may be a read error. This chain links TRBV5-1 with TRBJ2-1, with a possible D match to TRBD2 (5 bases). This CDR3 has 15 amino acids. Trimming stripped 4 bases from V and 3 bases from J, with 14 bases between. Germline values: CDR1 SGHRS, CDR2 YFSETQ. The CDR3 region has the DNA TGCGCCAGCAGCGGCACAGAGGGAGACTACAATGAGCAGTTCTTC. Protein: CASSGTEGDYNEQFF. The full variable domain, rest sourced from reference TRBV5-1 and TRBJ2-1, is KAGVTQTPRYLIKTRGQQVTLSCSPISGHRSVSWYQQTPGQGLQFLFEYFSETQRNKGNFPGRFSGRQFSNSRSEMNVSTLELGDSALYLCASSGTEGDYNEQFFGPGTRLTVL.

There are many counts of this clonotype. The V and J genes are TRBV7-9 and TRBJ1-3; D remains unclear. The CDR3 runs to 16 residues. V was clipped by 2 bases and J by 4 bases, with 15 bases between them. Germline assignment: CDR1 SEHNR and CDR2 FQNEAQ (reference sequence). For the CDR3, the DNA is TGTGCCAGCAGCTTATCGTCAAGCGGGTCGGGAAACACCATATATTTT. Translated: CASSLSSSGSGNTIYF.

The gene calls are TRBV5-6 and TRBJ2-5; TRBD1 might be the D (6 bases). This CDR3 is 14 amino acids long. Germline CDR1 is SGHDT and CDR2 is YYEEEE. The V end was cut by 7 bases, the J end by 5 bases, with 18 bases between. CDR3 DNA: TGTGCCAGCTGCCCTCGTGGGGGCGGCGAGACCCAGTACTTC. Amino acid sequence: CASCPRGGGETQYF.

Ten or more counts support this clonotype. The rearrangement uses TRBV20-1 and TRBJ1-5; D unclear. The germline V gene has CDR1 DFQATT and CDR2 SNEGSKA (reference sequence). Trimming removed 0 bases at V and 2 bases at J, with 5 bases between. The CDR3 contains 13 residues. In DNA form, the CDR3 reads TGCAGTGCTAGAGAGGAAGGCAATCAGCCCCAGCATTTT. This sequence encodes CSAREEGNQPQHF.

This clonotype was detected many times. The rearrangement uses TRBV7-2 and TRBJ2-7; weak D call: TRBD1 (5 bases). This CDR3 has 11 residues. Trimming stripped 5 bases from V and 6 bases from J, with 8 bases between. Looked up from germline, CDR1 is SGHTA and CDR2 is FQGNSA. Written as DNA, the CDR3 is TGTGCCAGCAGCCTCCAGGGCGAGCAGTACTTC. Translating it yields CASSLQGEQYF.

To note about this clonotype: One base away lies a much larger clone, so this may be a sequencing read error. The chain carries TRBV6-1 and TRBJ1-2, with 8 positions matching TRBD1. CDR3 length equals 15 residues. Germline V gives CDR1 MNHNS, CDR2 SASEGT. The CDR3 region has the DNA TGTGCCAGCAGTAAGACAGGGGCACCCAACTATGGCGACACCTTC. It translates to CASSKTGAPNYGDTF.

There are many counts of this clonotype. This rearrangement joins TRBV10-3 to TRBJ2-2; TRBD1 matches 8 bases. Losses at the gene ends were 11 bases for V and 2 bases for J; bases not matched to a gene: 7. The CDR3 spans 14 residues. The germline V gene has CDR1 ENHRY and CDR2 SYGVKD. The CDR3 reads CAASRGLNTGELFF. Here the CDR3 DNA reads TGTGCCGCGTCCAGGGGGCTAAACACCGGGGAGCTGTTTTTT.

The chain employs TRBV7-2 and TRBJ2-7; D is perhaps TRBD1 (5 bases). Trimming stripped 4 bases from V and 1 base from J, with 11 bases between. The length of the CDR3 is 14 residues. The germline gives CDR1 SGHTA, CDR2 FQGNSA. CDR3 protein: CASSSYRFSYEQYF. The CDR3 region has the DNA TGTGCCAGCAGCTCCTACAGGTTTTCCTACGAGCAGTACTTC.

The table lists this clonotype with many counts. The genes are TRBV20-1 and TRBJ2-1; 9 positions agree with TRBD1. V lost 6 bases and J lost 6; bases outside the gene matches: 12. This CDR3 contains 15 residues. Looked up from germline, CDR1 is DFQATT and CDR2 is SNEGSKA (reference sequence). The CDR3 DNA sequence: TGCAGTGCCAAAACAGGGGGCCAGAGGTTCAATGAGCAGTTCTTC. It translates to CSAKTGGQRFNEQFF.

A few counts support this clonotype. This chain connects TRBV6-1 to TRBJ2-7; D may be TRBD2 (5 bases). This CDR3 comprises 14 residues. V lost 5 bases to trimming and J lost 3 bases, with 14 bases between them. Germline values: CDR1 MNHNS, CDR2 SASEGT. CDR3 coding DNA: TGTGCCAGCAGTCGAGAGGGTAAGATCTACGAGCAGTACTTC. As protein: CASSREGKIYEQYF.

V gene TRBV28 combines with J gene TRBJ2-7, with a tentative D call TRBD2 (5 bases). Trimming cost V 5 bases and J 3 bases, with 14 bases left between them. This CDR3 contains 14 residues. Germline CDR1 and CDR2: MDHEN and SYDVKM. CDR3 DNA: TGTGCCAGCAGTCCAATGGACGGGAACTACGAGCAGTACTTC. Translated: CASSPMDGNYEQYF.

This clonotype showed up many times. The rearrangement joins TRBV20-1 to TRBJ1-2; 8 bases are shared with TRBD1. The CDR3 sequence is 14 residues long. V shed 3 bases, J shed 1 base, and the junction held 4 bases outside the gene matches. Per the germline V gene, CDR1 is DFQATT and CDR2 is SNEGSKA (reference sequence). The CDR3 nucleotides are TGCAGTGCTAGTCGACAGGGGATTAACTATGGCTACACCTTC. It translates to CSASRQGINYGYTF.

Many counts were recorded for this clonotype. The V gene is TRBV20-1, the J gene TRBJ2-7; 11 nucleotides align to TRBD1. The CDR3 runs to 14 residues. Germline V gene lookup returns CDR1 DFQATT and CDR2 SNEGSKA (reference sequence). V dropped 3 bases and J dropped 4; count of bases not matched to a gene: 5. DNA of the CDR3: TGCAGTGCTAGTACCGGGACAGGGGGGTACGAGCAGTACTTC. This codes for CSASTGTGGYEQYF.